This T cell receptor beta chain was recovered during a study of blood T cell repertoires in COVID-19. The overall study: The study drew acute and convalescent COVID-19 samples from the United States, Italy and Spain. Sources were T cells, B-cell-depleted T cells, or PBMCs; the material itself was cDNA or gDNA.

Original handling: Estimation of nucleated cell counts relied on the amplification of reference gene primers. Using immunoSEQ multiplex PCR, the repertoire was profiled, and TCRdb retains in-frame clones only, with some absent. The V and J calls and clone size come from that table; D and trimming were worked out from the DNA. The sample includes fewer than 45,000 clones, about 83% of them seen just once. This sequence was found in a man in his 60s with active COVID-19. Sequencing input: peripheral blood.

CDR3 in amino acids: CASSPSTGPYGYTF. In nucleotides, the CDR3 is TGTGCCAGCAGTCCCTCGACAGGGCCCTATGGCTACACCTTC. J is TRBJ1-2 and V is TRBV6-2 or TRBV6-3; TRBD1 aligns across 7 bases. V was clipped by 5 bases and J by 4 bases; unmatched bases: 7. The CDR3 extends over 14 amino acids. Germline CDR1 MNHEY, CDR2 SVGEGT.